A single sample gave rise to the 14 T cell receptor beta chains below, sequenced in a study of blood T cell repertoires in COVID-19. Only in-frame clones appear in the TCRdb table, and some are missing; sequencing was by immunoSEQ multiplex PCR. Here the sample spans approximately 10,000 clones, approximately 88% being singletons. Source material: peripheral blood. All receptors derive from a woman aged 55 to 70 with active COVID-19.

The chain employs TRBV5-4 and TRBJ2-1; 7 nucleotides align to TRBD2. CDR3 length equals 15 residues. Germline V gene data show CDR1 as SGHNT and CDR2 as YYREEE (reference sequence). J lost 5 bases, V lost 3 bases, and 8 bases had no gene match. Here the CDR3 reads CASSSPGLSNNEQFF. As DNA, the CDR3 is TGTGCCAGCAGCTCACCGGGACTATCTAACAATGAGCAGTTCTTC.

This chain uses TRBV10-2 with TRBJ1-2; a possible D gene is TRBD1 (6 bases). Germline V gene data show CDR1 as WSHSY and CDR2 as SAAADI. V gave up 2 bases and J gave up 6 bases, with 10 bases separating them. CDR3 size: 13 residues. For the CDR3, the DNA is TGCGCCAGCAGTGAGGGGGGGGCGCATGGCTACACCTTC. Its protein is CASSEGGAHGYTF.

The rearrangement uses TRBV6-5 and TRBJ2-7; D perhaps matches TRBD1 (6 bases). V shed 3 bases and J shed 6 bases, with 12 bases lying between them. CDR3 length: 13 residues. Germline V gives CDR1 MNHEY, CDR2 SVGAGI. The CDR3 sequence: CASSYLQGSEQYV. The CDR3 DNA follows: TGTGCCAGCAGTTATCTACAGGGCTCCGAGCAGTACGTC.

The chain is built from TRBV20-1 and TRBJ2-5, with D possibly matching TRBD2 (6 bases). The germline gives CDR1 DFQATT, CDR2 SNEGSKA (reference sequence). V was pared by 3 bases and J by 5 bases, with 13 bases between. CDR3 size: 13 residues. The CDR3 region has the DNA TGCAGTGCTAGTCCCCAGGCGGGGGAGACCCAGTACTTC. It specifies CSASPQAGETQYF.

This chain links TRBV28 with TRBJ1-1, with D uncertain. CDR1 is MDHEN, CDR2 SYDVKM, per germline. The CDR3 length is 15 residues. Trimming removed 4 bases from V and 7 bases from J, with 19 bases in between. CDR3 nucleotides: TGTGCCAGCAGTTCCCTGGCCCCGACGGCTAGTGAAGCTTTCTTT. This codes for CASSSLAPTASEAFF.

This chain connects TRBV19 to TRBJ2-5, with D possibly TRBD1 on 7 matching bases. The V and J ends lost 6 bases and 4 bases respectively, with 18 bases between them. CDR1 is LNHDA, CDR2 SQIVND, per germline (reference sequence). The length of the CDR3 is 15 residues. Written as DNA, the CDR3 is TGTGCCAGTAGCCATAGCGGACAGGCTTCAGAGACCCAGTACTTC. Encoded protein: CASSHSGQASETQYF.

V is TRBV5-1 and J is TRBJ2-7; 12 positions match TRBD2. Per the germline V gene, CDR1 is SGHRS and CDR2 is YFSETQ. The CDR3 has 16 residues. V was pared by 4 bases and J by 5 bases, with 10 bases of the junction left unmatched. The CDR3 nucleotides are TGCGCCAGCAGCCTCAGACTAGCGGGAGTTCTAAACGAGCAGTACTTC. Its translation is CASSLRLAGVLNEQYF.

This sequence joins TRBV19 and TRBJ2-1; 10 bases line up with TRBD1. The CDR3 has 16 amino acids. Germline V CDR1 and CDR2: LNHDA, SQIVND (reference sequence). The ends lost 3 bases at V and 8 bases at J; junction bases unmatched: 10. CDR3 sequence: CASSIWGDRGSDEQFF. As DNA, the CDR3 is TGTGCCAGTAGTATTTGGGGGGACAGGGGTTCAGATGAGCAGTTCTTC. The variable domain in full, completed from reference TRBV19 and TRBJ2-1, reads DGGITQSPKYLFRKEGQNVTLSCEQNLNHDAMYWYRQDPGQGLRLIYYSQIVNDFQKGDIAEGYSVSREKKESFPLTVTSAQKNPTAFYLCASSIWGDRGSDEQFFGPGTRLTVL.

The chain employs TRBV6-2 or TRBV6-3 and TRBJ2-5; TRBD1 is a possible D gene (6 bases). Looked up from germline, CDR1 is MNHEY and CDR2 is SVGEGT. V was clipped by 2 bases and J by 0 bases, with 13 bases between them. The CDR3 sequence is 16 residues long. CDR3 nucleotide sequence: TGTGCCAGCAGTTACAATCCCAGGGGCGACCAAGAGACCCAGTACTTC. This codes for CASSYNPRGDQETQYF.

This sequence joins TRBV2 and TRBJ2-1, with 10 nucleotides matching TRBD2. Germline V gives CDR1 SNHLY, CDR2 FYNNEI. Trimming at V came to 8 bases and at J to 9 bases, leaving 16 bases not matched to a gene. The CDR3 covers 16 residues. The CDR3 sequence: CASRPGRSGGAGEQFF. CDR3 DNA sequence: TGTGCCAGCCGCCCCGGGAGGAGCGGGGGGGCGGGTGAGCAGTTCTTC. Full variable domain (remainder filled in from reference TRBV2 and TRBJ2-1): EPEVTQTPSHQVTQMGQEVILRCVPISNHLYFYWYRQILGQKVEFLVSFYNNEISEKSEIFDDQFSVERPDGSNFTLKIRSTKLEDSAMYFCASRPGRSGGAGEQFFGPGTRLTVL.

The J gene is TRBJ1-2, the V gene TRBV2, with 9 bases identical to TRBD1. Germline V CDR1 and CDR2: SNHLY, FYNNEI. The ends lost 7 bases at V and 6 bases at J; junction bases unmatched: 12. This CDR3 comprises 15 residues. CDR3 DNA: TGTGCCAGCACGATAGGAGGACAGGGGAACCATGGCTACACCTTC. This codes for CASTIGGQGNHGYTF.

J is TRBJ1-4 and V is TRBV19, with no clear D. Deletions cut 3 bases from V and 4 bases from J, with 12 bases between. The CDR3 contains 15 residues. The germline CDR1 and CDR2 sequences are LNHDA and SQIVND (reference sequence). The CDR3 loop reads CASSIRTTNNEKLFF. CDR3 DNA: TGTGCCAGTAGTATTAGAACGACAAATAATGAAAAACTGTTTTTT.

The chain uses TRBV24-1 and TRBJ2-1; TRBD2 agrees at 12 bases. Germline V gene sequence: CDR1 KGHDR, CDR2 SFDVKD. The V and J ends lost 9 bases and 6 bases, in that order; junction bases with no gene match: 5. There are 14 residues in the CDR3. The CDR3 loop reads CATASSGRGNEQFF. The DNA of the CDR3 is TGTGCCACCGCGTCTAGCGGGAGGGGCAATGAGCAGTTCTTC.

CDR3 in DNA: TGCGCCAGCAGTGAGGGGCTGGGAGGCACAGATACGCAGTATTTT. Amino acids: CASSEGLGGTDTQYF. J is TRBJ2-3 and V is TRBV10-1, with D possibly TRBD2 on 5 matching bases. Trimming took off 2 bases at V and 1 base at J, with 10 bases between the two ends. CDR3 length equals 15 residues. CDR1 WNHNN and CDR2 SYGVQD come from the germline V gene (reference sequence).